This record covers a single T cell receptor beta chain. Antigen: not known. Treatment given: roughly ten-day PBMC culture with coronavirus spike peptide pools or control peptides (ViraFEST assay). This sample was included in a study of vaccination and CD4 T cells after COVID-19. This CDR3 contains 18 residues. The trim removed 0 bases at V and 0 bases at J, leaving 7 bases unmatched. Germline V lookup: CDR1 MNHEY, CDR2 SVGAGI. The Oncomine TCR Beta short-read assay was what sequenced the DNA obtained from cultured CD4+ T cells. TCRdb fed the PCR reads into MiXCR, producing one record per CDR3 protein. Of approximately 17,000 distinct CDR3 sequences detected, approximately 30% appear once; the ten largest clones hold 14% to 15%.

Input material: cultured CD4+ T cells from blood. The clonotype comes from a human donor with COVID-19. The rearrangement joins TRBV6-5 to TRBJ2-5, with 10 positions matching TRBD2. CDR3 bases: TGTGCCAGCAGTTACTCGCTAGCGGGGGCGATCAACCAAGAGACCCAGTACTTC. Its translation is CASSYSLAGAINQETQYF.